This TCR beta chain is drawn from a study of technical replicates of blood from a few donors. Some clones are missing from TCRdb's copy, which holds only in-frame ones; the method was immunoSEQ multiplex PCR. The data show 56,000 or so clones, roughly 96% seen once. The receptor was isolated from a human donor in good health. Some clones in this sample may be carry-over from other donors' samples. Sequenced input: PBMCs.

The CDR3 sequence: CASSIKDRPMNTEAFF. The CDR3 bases are TGTGCCAGTAGTATAAAGGACAGGCCTATGAACACTGAAGCTTTCTTT. The chain couples TRBV19 to TRBJ1-1; the match to TRBD1 covers 7 bases. This CDR3 is built from 16 residues. CDR1 and CDR2 from the germline V gene are LNHDA and SQIVND (reference sequence). After removal of 2 bases from V and 0 bases from J, the junction contained 6 bases not matched to a gene.